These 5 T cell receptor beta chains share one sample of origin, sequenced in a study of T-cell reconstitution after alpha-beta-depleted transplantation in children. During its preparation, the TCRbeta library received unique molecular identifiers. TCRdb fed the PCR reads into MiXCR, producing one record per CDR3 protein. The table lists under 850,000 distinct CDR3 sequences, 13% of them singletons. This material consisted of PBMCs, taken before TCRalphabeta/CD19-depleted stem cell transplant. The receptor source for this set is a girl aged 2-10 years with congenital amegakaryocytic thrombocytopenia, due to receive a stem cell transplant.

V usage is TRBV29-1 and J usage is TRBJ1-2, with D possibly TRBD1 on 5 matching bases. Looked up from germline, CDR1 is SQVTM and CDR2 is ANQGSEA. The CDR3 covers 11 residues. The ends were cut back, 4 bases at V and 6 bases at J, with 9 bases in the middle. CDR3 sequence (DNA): TGCAGCGTTGGACAGCTCGATGGCTACACCTTC. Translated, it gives CSVGQLDGYTF.

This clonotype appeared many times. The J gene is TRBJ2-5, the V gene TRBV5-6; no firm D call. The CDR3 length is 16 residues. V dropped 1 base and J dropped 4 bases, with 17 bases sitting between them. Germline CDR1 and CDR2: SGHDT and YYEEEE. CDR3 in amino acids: CASSLYFLGRRETQYF. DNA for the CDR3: TGTGCCAGCAGCTTGTATTTCTTAGGCAGGAGAGAGACCCAGTACTTC.

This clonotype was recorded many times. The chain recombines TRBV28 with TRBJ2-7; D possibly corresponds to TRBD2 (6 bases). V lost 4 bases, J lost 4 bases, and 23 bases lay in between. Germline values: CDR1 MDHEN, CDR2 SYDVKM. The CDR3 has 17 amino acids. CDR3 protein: CASSSSRDLPGWYEQYF. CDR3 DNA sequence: TGTGCCAGCAGTTCGTCACGGGACTTGCCAGGATGGTACGAGCAGTACTTC.

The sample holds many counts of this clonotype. The CDR3 DNA sequence: TGCGCCAGCAGCTTGGGACTAGCCCTGAGCTCCTACAATGAGCAGTTCTTC. Protein: CASSLGLALSSYNEQFF. This chain links TRBV5-1 with TRBJ2-1, with TRBD2 matching 7 bases. After removal of 0 bases from V and 0 bases from J, the junction contained 6 bases not matched to a gene. This CDR3 region has 17 residues. Germline V gene lookup returns CDR1 SGHRS and CDR2 YFSETQ.

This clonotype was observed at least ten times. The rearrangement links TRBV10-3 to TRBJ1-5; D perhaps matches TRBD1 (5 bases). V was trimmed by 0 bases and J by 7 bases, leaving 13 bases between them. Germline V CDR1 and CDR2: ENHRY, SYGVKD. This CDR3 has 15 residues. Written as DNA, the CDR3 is TGTGCCATCAGTGAGTCGGGGGATTCCGGCCAGCCCCAGCATTTT. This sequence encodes CAISESGDSGQPQHF.